The 30 T cell receptor beta chains listed next were all sequenced from one sample in a study of metastatic and nonmetastatic thyroid tumors (dated by TCRdb to the early 2020s). Library creation used PCR. Sequenced using an Illumina HiSeq 4000. The raw public reads went through TCRdb reprocessing: fastp at Q25, MiXCR clone calling, in-frame beta chains kept. Present in this sample are 45,000 or so clones, about 4.2% of which were seen just once. In total, the top ten clones hold around a tenth of the sample. None of the patients had been given any treatment before thyroid surgery. Sample: blood. The receptors were sampled from a female donor with papillary thyroid cancer or a benign thyroid nodule (not recorded which). Some clones in this sample may be carry-over from other donors' samples.

The chain has TRBV6-1 and TRBJ2-7, with D perhaps given as TRBD1 or TRBD2 (5 bases each). CDR1 and CDR2 (germline): MNHNS, SASEGT. CDR3 length: 18 residues. Trimming took off 6 bases at V and 0 bases at J, with 24 bases between the two ends. CDR3 sequence reads: CASSRTGASSGISYEQYF. CDR3 DNA sequence: TGTGCCAGCAGCCGAACCGGGGCATCCTCAGGGATCTCCTACGAGCAGTACTTC.

This clone was seen at least ten times. The gene calls are TRBV5-1 and TRBJ2-1; D is unclear. The germline gives CDR1 SGHRS, CDR2 YFSETQ. This CDR3 comprises 13 residues. V shed 4 bases and J shed 3 bases, with 8 bases lying between them. DNA for the CDR3: TGCGCCAGCAGCCCCGTGGGCTACAATGAGCAGTTCTTC. Its translation is CASSPVGYNEQFF.

This clone was recorded many times. The chain carries TRBV4-1 and TRBJ1-6; TRBD1 is a possible D gene (6 bases). This CDR3 comprises 14 residues. Germline V gene lookup returns CDR1 MGHRA and CDR2 YSYEKL. The germline V and J ends were trimmed by 7 bases and 7 bases, with 14 bases remaining between them. The CDR3 DNA reads TGCGCCAGCACCCCCGTGGGGGCAAATTCACCCCTCCACTTT. Translating it yields CASTPVGANSPLHF.

The chain uses TRBV7-9 and TRBJ2-2, with TRBD2 matching over 9 bases. CDR3 length: 15 amino acids. Germline V gene sequence: CDR1 SEHNR, CDR2 FQNEAQ (reference sequence). The junction had 6 bases not matched to a gene; V was cut back by 4 bases and J by 6 bases. The DNA of the CDR3 is TGTGCCAGCAGCTCCGTAGCGGGAGAGGCCGGGGAGCTGTTTTTT. It encodes CASSSVAGEAGELFF.

This clone was picked up many times. The chain is built from TRBV19 and TRBJ2-6; TRBD1 matches at 7 bases. J lost 0 bases, V lost 5 bases, and 4 bases had no gene match. The V gene's germline CDR1 is LNHDA and CDR2 SQIVND (reference sequence). This CDR3 has 16 residues. The CDR3 is CASSRQGDSGANVLTF. Here the CDR3 DNA reads TGTGCCAGTAGTCGACAGGGAGACTCTGGGGCCAACGTCCTGACTTTC.

CDR3 protein: CASSIRGLGTEAFF. CDR3 bases: TGTGCCAGCAGTATCAGGGGGCTCGGAACTGAAGCTTTCTTT. This chain links TRBV12-3 or TRBV12-4 with TRBJ1-1; 8 bases fit TRBD1. This CDR3 is built from 14 residues. J was trimmed by 5 bases and V by 5 bases; bases with no gene match: 7.

Many counts were recorded for this clone. Distinct nucleotide sequences in the sample also encode this CDR3. This chain connects TRBV24-1 to TRBJ2-1; either TRBD1 or TRBD2 may supply D (5 bases each). Between the trimmed V and J ends, which lost 7 bases and 8 bases, there was a span of 14 bases. The CDR3 contains 13 residues. In germline, CDR1 is KGHDR, CDR2 SFDVKD. CDR3 bases: TGTGCCACCAGCCGAGGGGTGGACGATGAGCAGTTCTTC. Its translation is CATSRGVDDEQFF.

This clone was seen a handful of times. Compared with germline, one end of the junction differs, possibly owing to a read error. This rearrangement joins TRBV6-1 to TRBJ1-2; D is possibly TRBD1 (5 bases). Germline V gene data show CDR1 as MNHNS and CDR2 as SASEGT. CDR3 size: 19 residues. The CDR3 loop reads CASRSGGPDPNRYSYGYTF. The DNA of the CDR3 is TGCGCCAGCAGATCGGGGGGACCTGACCCCAACCGCTACTCCTATGGCTACACCTTC.

This sequence joins TRBV12-3 or TRBV12-4 and TRBJ2-2, with TRBD1 matching over 8 bases. CDR3 length: 15 amino acids. Trimming took 4 bases from V and 6 from J; bases not matched to a gene: 7. The CDR3 DNA reads TGTGCCAGCAGTTACCAAACAGGGGGAGCCGGGGAGCTGTTTTTT. Translation gives CASSYQTGGAGELFF.

This clone occurred many times. The genes are TRBV7-8 and TRBJ2-1; no reliable D call. Germline V gives CDR1 SGHVS, CDR2 FQNEAQ. This CDR3 is 15 amino acids long. The V end was cut by 1 base, the J end by 0 bases, with 7 bases between. CDR3 residues: CASSLGASSYNEQFF. CDR3 bases: TGTGCCAGCAGCTTAGGGGCTAGCTCCTACAATGAGCAGTTCTTC.

This clone showed up just a few times. The genes are TRBV6-1 and TRBJ2-7; unclear D gene. From germline, CDR1 is MNHNS and CDR2 SASEGT. This CDR3 comprises 14 residues. The V gene lost 3 bases and the J gene lost 3 bases, with 12 bases spanning the gap. The CDR3 spells CASSDVSSYYEQYF. For the CDR3, the DNA is TGTGCCAGCAGTGACGTATCCAGCTACTACGAGCAGTACTTC.

With regard to this clone: This clone may be a read error of a much larger clone one base away. V and J are TRBV30 and TRBJ2-5; D ambiguous. V was clipped by 0 bases and J by 2 bases, with 10 bases between them. The CDR3 spans 14 residues. CDR1 and CDR2 from the germline V gene are GTSNPN and SVGIG (reference sequence). The CDR3 DNA is TGTGCCTGGAGTGTTGTAATTTCTCAAGAGACCCAGTACTTC. Amino acids: CAWSVVISQETQYF.

This clone came up many times. Other DNA variants within this sample encode the same CDR3. The chain uses TRBV4-2 and TRBJ2-3, with 13 positions matching TRBD2. Germline-derived CDR1 and CDR2 are LGHNA and YNFKEQ. The trim removed 0 bases at V and 3 bases at J, leaving 3 bases unmatched. This CDR3 contains 17 residues. CDR3: CASSQDQTSGGTDTQYF. CDR3 nucleotide sequence: TGTGCCAGCAGCCAAGATCAGACTAGCGGGGGGACAGATACGCAGTATTTT.

This clone was seen repeatedly, ten times or more. V and J are TRBV6-1 and TRBJ2-7, with unresolved D. Germline CDR1 reads MNHNS; CDR2 reads SASEGT. The CDR3 runs 13 residues. The V gene lost 5 bases and the J gene lost 0 bases, with 8 bases spanning the gap. The CDR3 loop reads CASSLYSSYEQYF. Here the CDR3 DNA reads TGTGCCAGCAGTCTTTATAGCTCCTACGAGCAGTACTTC.

This clone was seen many times. The rearrangement uses TRBV19 and TRBJ1-5; unclear D gene. Trimming shortened V by 3 bases and J by 4 bases, and 13 bases separated the two germline ends. Germline V CDR1 and CDR2: LNHDA, SQIVND (reference sequence). The CDR3 loop spans 15 amino acids. CDR3 loop: CASSIPWQNNQPQHF. In nucleotides, the CDR3 is TGTGCCAGTAGTATTCCGTGGCAGAATAATCAGCCCCAGCATTTT.

This clone was picked up many times. Without the conserved terminal phenylalanine or tryptophan, this CDR3 likely stems from a read error. V is TRBV20-1 and J is TRBJ1-6; possibly TRBD1 for D (6 bases). The CDR3 length is 15 residues. CDR1 is DFQATT and CDR2 is SNEGSKA in the germline V gene (reference sequence). V was trimmed by 6 bases and J by 10 bases, leaving 22 bases between them. As DNA, the CDR3 is TGCAGTGCCAGGCCGGGGACACAGTGGGGATCACCCCTCCACCTT. Translation gives CSARPGTQWGSPLHL.

This clone came up a few times. The junction departs from germline at one end; a sequencing error may be responsible. The CDR3 region has the DNA TGTGCCAGCACTTACAAGGAGGAGTCGGATGGATACACCTTC. This sequence encodes CASTYKEESDGYTF. J is TRBJ1-2 and V is TRBV6-2 or TRBV6-3, with no clear D. Germline V gene lookup returns CDR1 MNHEY and CDR2 SVGEGT. The CDR3 loop spans 14 amino acids.

This clone showed up just a few times. A much larger clonotype is one base distant, so this may be a read error. The genes are TRBV15 and TRBJ2-7; D is uncertain. The CDR3 is 14 amino acids. The germline gives CDR1 LNHNV, CDR2 YYDKDF (reference sequence). The DNA of the CDR3 is TGTGCCACCAGCAGAGATCTGAGTATATACGAGCAGTGCTTC. The encoded protein is CATSRDLSIYEQCF.

This clone was seen many times. This chain uses TRBV6-1 with TRBJ2-7; TRBD2 matches 13 bases. The CDR3 has 17 amino acids. V shed 8 bases, J shed 5 bases, and the junction held 15 bases outside the gene matches. Germline-derived CDR1 and CDR2 are MNHNS and SASEGT. The CDR3 coding sequence is TGTGCCAGCCGGGGACTAGCGGGAAGGTTGGGTACGGACGAGCAGTACTTC. Translated, it gives CASRGLAGRLGTDEQYF.

This clone was detected a few times. The J gene is TRBJ1-4, the V gene TRBV6-2 or TRBV6-3, with D uncertain. The CDR3 loop spans 15 amino acids. V shed 7 bases and J shed 0 bases, with 12 bases lying between them. CDR1 and CDR2 from the germline V gene are MNHEY and SVGEGT. DNA for the CDR3: TGTGCCAGCATGAGCGGACGGACAACTAATGAAAAACTGTTTTTT. It translates to CASMSGRTTNEKLFF.

Many counts were recorded for this clone. This chain joins TRBV12-3 or TRBV12-4 and TRBJ1-4; no clear D gene. V was clipped by 8 bases and J by 8 bases, with 18 bases between them. The CDR3 extends over 14 amino acids. The CDR3 protein is CASARRGREEKLFF. CDR3 bases: TGTGCCAGCGCCCGACGAGGAAGGGAGGAAAAACTGTTTTTT.

This clone was seen at least ten times. The J gene is TRBJ1-3, the V gene TRBV30; no definite D call. Deletions cut 3 bases from V and 4 bases from J, with 10 bases between. Germline loops: CDR1 GTSNPN, CDR2 SVGIG (reference sequence). The CDR3 runs 13 residues. The CDR3 nucleotides are TGTGCCTGGAGCGTCGGGTTCGGAAACACCATATATTTT. Residues: CAWSVGFGNTIYF.

This clone was observed a handful of times. The genes are TRBV5-1 and TRBJ2-1, with 7 bases lining up with TRBD2. The CDR3 loop spans 17 amino acids. V shed 4 bases and J 4 bases; nucleotides not matched to a gene: 14. Germline V gene sequence: CDR1 SGHRS, CDR2 YFSETQ. The CDR3 sequence is CASSSGTLPTVYNEQFF. CDR3 bases: TGCGCCAGCAGCAGCGGGACCCTTCCGACCGTATACAATGAGCAGTTCTTC.

This clone was observed at least ten times. The chain is built from TRBV24-1 and TRBJ2-1; D not resolved. V was cut by 5 bases and J by 7 bases, with 11 bases left in between. CDR3 length: 13 amino acids. Germline V CDR1 and CDR2: KGHDR, SFDVKD. CDR3 sequence: CATSGQVMNEQFF. As DNA, the CDR3 is TGTGCCACCAGTGGGCAGGTCATGAATGAGCAGTTCTTC.

The sample holds many counts of this clone. The chain combines TRBV4-1 with TRBJ1-1; possibly TRBD1 for D (5 bases). Trimming stripped 6 bases from V and 5 bases from J, with 22 bases between. Germline V CDR1 and CDR2: MGHRA, YSYEKL. The CDR3 extends over 16 amino acids. CDR3 bases: TGCGCCAGCAGAGACCCCCAGGGAGGTGAATGGACTGAAGCTTTCTTT. Protein sequence: CASRDPQGGEWTEAFF.

This clone was seen a few times. A junction boundary mismatches the germline segment, possibly from a read error. V and J are TRBV6-1 and TRBJ1-5; 7 bases match TRBD1. The CDR3 has 13 residues. The germline V gene encodes CDR1 MNHNS and CDR2 SASEGT. DNA of the CDR3: TGTGTCAGCATCCAGGGGGGAACTCAGCCCAAGCATTTT. This translates into CVSIQGGTQPKHF.

This clone was recorded many times. The chain couples TRBV6-1 to TRBJ2-3; D assignment may be TRBD1 or TRBD2 (5 bases each). This CDR3 has 15 residues. The germline V gene has CDR1 MNHNS and CDR2 SASEGT. V lost 6 bases to trimming and J lost 0 bases, with 13 bases between them. CDR3 DNA sequence: TGTGCCAGCAGCACTATGGGACGCAGCACAGATACGCAGTATTTT. Its protein is CASSTMGRSTDTQYF.

This clone has ten or more counts. This chain connects TRBV5-8 to TRBJ2-1, with D possibly TRBD2 on 6 matching bases. This CDR3 has 16 residues. Germline V gene lookup returns CDR1 SGHTS and CDR2 YDEGEE. V was pared by 4 bases and J by 5 bases, with 19 bases between. DNA of the CDR3: TGTGCCAGCAGCCCAACCGACGGGACTCAAAACAATGAGCAGTTCTTC. Protein: CASSPTDGTQNNEQFF.

This clone has a handful of counts. The chain carries TRBV12-3 or TRBV12-4 and TRBJ2-1; 12 nucleotides line up with TRBD2. The CDR3 loop spans 17 amino acids. Trimming at V came to 3 bases and at J to 7 bases, leaving 10 bases not matched to a gene. The CDR3 region is CASSFNLLAGGRNEQFF. CDR3 coding DNA: TGTGCCAGCAGTTTCAACCTACTAGCGGGAGGAAGAAATGAGCAGTTCTTC.

This clone was seen ten or more times. The chain employs TRBV20-1 and TRBJ1-1, with no clear D. Per germline, CDR1 DFQATT and CDR2 SNEGSKA (reference sequence). The length of the CDR3 is 12 residues. Trimming removed 3 bases at V and 4 bases at J, with 9 bases between. CDR3 sequence reads: CSARTRTTEAFF. For the CDR3, the DNA is TGCAGTGCTAGGACACGTACCACTGAAGCTTTCTTT.